The rows below give T cell receptor beta chains drawn from one sample of a study of shared clonotypes between healthy human individuals. The table came from immunoSEQ multiplex PCR; TCRdb's copy has only in-frame clones and leaves some out. In the table there are millions of clones, 90% to 95% of which are singletons. The sequencing sample was made of naive CD4+ T cells sorted from blood. These receptors came from a young man in good health. Both conserved end residues are part of each CDR3. The order of the fields is clone size, J gene, D gene, V gene, CDR3 protein, CDR3 DNA. D genes are given only for firm matches. Only part of the rows carry a size: once, few, many, or a class if the clone is expanded.

clone_size: -; j_call: TRBJ2-2; d_call: TRBD1; v_call: TRBV4-1; cdr3_aa: CASSQGDRVTGELFF; cdr3_nt: TGCGCCAGCAGCCAAGGTGACAGGGTCACCGGGGAGCTGTTTTTT
clone_size: once; j_call: TRBJ2-1; d_call: -; v_call: TRBV9; cdr3_aa: CASSVGSYNEQFF; cdr3_nt: TGTGCCAGCAGCGTAGGTTCTTACAATGAGCAGTTCTTC
clone_size: -; j_call: TRBJ1-1; d_call: TRBD1; v_call: TRBV7-9; cdr3_aa: CASSSGTENTEAFF; cdr3_nt: TGTGCCAGCAGCTCCGGGACAGAGAACACTGAAGCTTTCTTT
clone_size: -; j_call: TRBJ2-1; d_call: TRBD2; v_call: TRBV19; cdr3_aa: CASSLAVTYNEQFF; cdr3_nt: TGTGCCAGTAGTCTAGCGGTTACCTACAATGAGCAGTTCTTC
clone_size: -; j_call: TRBJ1-1; d_call: -; v_call: TRBV2; cdr3_aa: CASTVRTSTEAFF; cdr3_nt: TGTGCCAGCACCGTCCGTACGAGCACTGAAGCTTTCTTT
clone_size: -; j_call: TRBJ1-5; d_call: TRBD1; v_call: TRBV19; cdr3_aa: CASSVRTGPNQPQHF; cdr3_nt: TGTGCCAGTAGTGTCCGGACAGGGCCTAATCAGCCCCAGCATTTT
clone_size: -; j_call: TRBJ1-6; d_call: -; v_call: TRBV11-3; cdr3_aa: CASSYSRGPGPLHF; cdr3_nt: TGTGCCAGCAGCTACTCGCGGGGTCCCGGACCCCTCCACTTT
clone_size: -; j_call: TRBJ1-6; d_call: -; v_call: TRBV2; cdr3_aa: CASSSGTGRSPLHF; cdr3_nt: TGTGCCAGCAGTTCGGGGACCGGGCGGTCACCCCTCCACTTT
clone_size: -; j_call: TRBJ1-2; d_call: -; v_call: TRBV5-1; cdr3_aa: CASSFVTGADYGYTF; cdr3_nt: TGCGCCAGCAGCTTTGTTACGGGGGCAGACTATGGCTACACCTTC
clone_size: -; j_call: TRBJ1-4; d_call: -; v_call: TRBV4-3; cdr3_aa: CASSQEPGNEKLFF; cdr3_nt: TGCGCCAGCAGCCAAGAGCCGGGAAATGAAAAACTGTTTTTT
clone_size: -; j_call: TRBJ2-5; d_call: -; v_call: TRBV6-6; cdr3_aa: CASSVLGGRETQYF; cdr3_nt: TGTGCCAGCAGTGTGCTTGGGGGCCGAGAGACCCAGTACTTC
clone_size: once; j_call: TRBJ2-2; d_call: -; v_call: TRBV7-3; cdr3_aa: CASSLAQGGVTGELFF; cdr3_nt: TGTGCCAGCAGCTTAGCACAGGGTGGAGTCACCGGGGAGCTGTTTTTT
clone_size: -; j_call: TRBJ2-1; d_call: -; v_call: TRBV7-9; cdr3_aa: CAGSGPSYNEQFF; cdr3_nt: TGTGCCGGCAGCGGACCCTCCTACAATGAGCAGTTCTTC
clone_size: -; j_call: TRBJ2-7; d_call: -; v_call: TRBV18; cdr3_aa: CASSPGTIVHEQYF; cdr3_nt: TGTGCCAGCTCACCAGGGACAATTGTCCACGAGCAGTACTTC
clone_size: -; j_call: TRBJ2-1; d_call: TRBD2; v_call: TRBV4-3; cdr3_aa: CASSPQNALADNEQFF; cdr3_nt: TGCGCCAGCAGCCCACAGAACGCCCTAGCGGACAATGAGCAGTTCTTC
clone_size: -; j_call: TRBJ1-2; d_call: -; v_call: TRBV7-2; cdr3_aa: CASSNRDANYGYTF; cdr3_nt: TGTGCCAGCAGCAACCGGGACGCGAACTATGGCTACACCTTC
clone_size: -; j_call: TRBJ1-2; d_call: TRBD1; v_call: TRBV4-1; cdr3_aa: CASSQGAPGGMRGYTF; cdr3_nt: TGCGCCAGCAGTCAAGGGGCTCCAGGGGGGATGAGAGGCTACACCTTC
clone_size: -; j_call: TRBJ2-5; d_call: TRBD2; v_call: TRBV7-2; cdr3_aa: CASAGVPKTQYF; cdr3_nt: TGTGCCAGCGCGGGAGTTCCGAAGACCCAGTACTTC
clone_size: -; j_call: TRBJ2-2; d_call: TRBD1; v_call: TRBV6-6; cdr3_aa: CASSTTGGGTGELFF; cdr3_nt: TGTGCCAGCAGCACCACAGGGGGCGGCACCGGGGAGCTGTTTTTT
clone_size: once; j_call: TRBJ2-1; d_call: -; v_call: TRBV10-3; cdr3_aa: CAISDSGEQFF; cdr3_nt: TGTGCCATCAGTGACTCGGGTGAGCAGTTCTTC
clone_size: -; j_call: TRBJ1-5; d_call: -; v_call: TRBV30; cdr3_aa: CAWSVGKGSNQPQHF; cdr3_nt: TGTGCCTGGAGTGTTGGGAAGGGTAGCAATCAGCCCCAGCATTTT
clone_size: -; j_call: TRBJ2-5; d_call: TRBD1; v_call: TRBV30; cdr3_aa: CAWITGGGETQYF; cdr3_nt: TGTGCCTGGATAACAGGGGGCGGAGAGACCCAGTACTTC
clone_size: -; j_call: TRBJ2-1; d_call: -; v_call: TRBV5-6; cdr3_aa: CASSFRGLYNEQFF; cdr3_nt: TGTGCCAGCAGCTTCCGCGGGCTTTACAATGAGCAGTTCTTC
clone_size: once; j_call: TRBJ1-5; d_call: TRBD1; v_call: TRBV27; cdr3_aa: CASRRTGADQPQHF; cdr3_nt: TGTGCCAGCAGACGGACAGGAGCAGATCAGCCCCAGCATTTT
clone_size: -; j_call: TRBJ1-6; d_call: -; v_call: TRBV7-2; cdr3_aa: CASTSDVTYNSPLHF; cdr3_nt: TGTGCCAGCACCTCGGATGTGACTTATAATTCACCCCTCCACTTT
clone_size: -; j_call: TRBJ2-1; d_call: TRBD2; v_call: TRBV11-3; cdr3_aa: CASSTSSGRANEQFF; cdr3_nt: TGTGCCAGCAGCACTTCTAGCGGGAGGGCCAATGAGCAGTTCTTC
clone_size: -; j_call: TRBJ1-4; d_call: -; v_call: TRBV6-6; cdr3_aa: CASSYGGGRDEKLFF; cdr3_nt: TGTGCCAGCAGTTACGGTGGGGGGAGGGATGAAAAACTGTTTTTT
clone_size: -; j_call: TRBJ2-1; d_call: -; v_call: TRBV4-1; cdr3_aa: CASSPEGSNEQFF; cdr3_nt: TGCGCCAGCAGCCCCGAGGGGTCCAATGAGCAGTTCTTC
clone_size: -; j_call: TRBJ2-7; d_call: -; v_call: TRBV9; cdr3_aa: CASSVGTVSYEQYF; cdr3_nt: TGTGCCAGCAGCGTGGGGACGGTCTCCTACGAGCAGTACTTC
clone_size: -; j_call: TRBJ2-1; d_call: -; v_call: TRBV18; cdr3_aa: CASSPPYSTTLQFF; cdr3_nt: TGTGCCAGCTCACCACCGTATAGCACTACACTTCAGTTCTTC
clone_size: -; j_call: TRBJ2-6; d_call: -; v_call: TRBV28; cdr3_aa: CASRPPGSGANVLTF; cdr3_nt: TGTGCCAGCAGACCGCCCGGTTCTGGGGCCAACGTCCTGACTTTC
clone_size: -; j_call: TRBJ2-1; d_call: -; v_call: TRBV27; cdr3_aa: CASSLIRGEQFF; cdr3_nt: TGTGCCAGCAGCCTGATAAGGGGTGAGCAGTTCTTC
clone_size: -; j_call: TRBJ1-1; d_call: -; v_call: TRBV27; cdr3_aa: CASSASKNTEAFF; cdr3_nt: TGTGCCAGCAGTGCGTCCAAGAACACTGAAGCTTTCTTT
clone_size: -; j_call: TRBJ2-5; d_call: -; v_call: TRBV20-1; cdr3_aa: CSAHEEETQYF; cdr3_nt: TGCAGTGCGCACGAGGAAGAGACCCAGTACTTC
clone_size: -; j_call: TRBJ2-1; d_call: -; v_call: TRBV29-1; cdr3_aa: CSVRGSSYNEQFF; cdr3_nt: TGCAGCGTCCGGGGGAGCTCCTACAATGAGCAGTTCTTC
clone_size: once; j_call: TRBJ1-1; d_call: -; v_call: TRBV9; cdr3_aa: CASSAQGGSASKEAFF; cdr3_nt: TGTGCCAGCAGCGCCCAAGGCGGGTCAGCAAGCAAGGAAGCTTTCTTT
clone_size: -; j_call: TRBJ1-1; d_call: -; v_call: TRBV11-2; cdr3_aa: CASSQAGIVRRNTEAFF; cdr3_nt: TGTGCCAGCAGCCAAGCCGGGATCGTCAGGCGGAACACTGAAGCTTTCTTT
clone_size: -; j_call: TRBJ2-7; d_call: -; v_call: TRBV4-1; cdr3_aa: CASSQEVRSSYEQYF; cdr3_nt: TGCGCCAGCAGCCAAGAAGTCAGGAGCTCCTACGAGCAGTACTTC
clone_size: -; j_call: TRBJ1-1; d_call: -; v_call: TRBV2; cdr3_aa: CASIWANTEAFF; cdr3_nt: TGTGCCAGCATATGGGCGAACACTGAAGCTTTCTTT
clone_size: -; j_call: TRBJ1-1; d_call: -; v_call: TRBV10-3; cdr3_aa: CAISEGLGGTEAFF; cdr3_nt: TGTGCCATCAGTGAAGGGCTGGGGGGCACTGAAGCTTTCTTT
clone_size: -; j_call: TRBJ1-1; d_call: -; v_call: TRBV29-1; cdr3_aa: CSVVFASGKHTEAFF; cdr3_nt: TGCAGCGTTGTTTTCGCCTCGGGGAAACACACTGAAGCTTTCTTT
clone_size: -; j_call: TRBJ1-2; d_call: -; v_call: TRBV30; cdr3_aa: CASEQTGDYGYTF; cdr3_nt: TGTGCCTCGGAGCAAACCGGGGACTATGGCTACACCTTC
clone_size: -; j_call: TRBJ2-4; d_call: -; v_call: TRBV19; cdr3_aa: CASSAGRQMAKNIQYF; cdr3_nt: TGTGCCAGTAGCGCCGGCCGGCAGATGGCCAAAAACATTCAGTACTTC
clone_size: -; j_call: TRBJ2-2; d_call: TRBD2; v_call: TRBV7-2; cdr3_aa: CASSFTSGLNTGELFF; cdr3_nt: TGTGCCAGCAGCTTTACTAGCGGGCTGAACACCGGGGAGCTGTTTTTT
clone_size: -; j_call: TRBJ2-5; d_call: -; v_call: TRBV18; cdr3_aa: CASSPPVVETQYF; cdr3_nt: TGTGCCAGCTCACCACCCGTTGTTGAGACCCAGTACTTC
clone_size: -; j_call: TRBJ2-5; d_call: -; v_call: TRBV28; cdr3_aa: CASSLRGLAVIQETQYF; cdr3_nt: TGTGCCAGCAGTTTAAGGGGGCTAGCGGTGATCCAAGAGACCCAGTACTTC
clone_size: -; j_call: TRBJ2-7; d_call: TRBD1; v_call: TRBV30; cdr3_aa: CAWEGTGNPYEQYF; cdr3_nt: TGTGCCTGGGAAGGGACAGGGAATCCCTACGAGCAGTACTTC
clone_size: few; j_call: TRBJ2-3; d_call: -; v_call: TRBV30; cdr3_aa: CAWGHSTDTQYF; cdr3_nt: TGTGCCTGGGGACATAGCACAGATACGCAGTATTTT
clone_size: many; j_call: TRBJ1-2; d_call: TRBD1; v_call: TRBV2; cdr3_aa: CASSGDSTYGYTF; cdr3_nt: TGTGCCAGCAGTGGGGACAGCACCTATGGCTACACCTTC
clone_size: -; j_call: TRBJ1-2; d_call: -; v_call: TRBV6-5; cdr3_aa: CASSPAGRAIYGYTF; cdr3_nt: TGTGCCAGCAGCCCTGCGGGCAGGGCTATCTATGGCTACACCTTC
clone_size: -; j_call: TRBJ1-6; d_call: TRBD1; v_call: TRBV6-6; cdr3_aa: CASDDRVYSPLHF; cdr3_nt: TGTGCCAGCGACGACAGGGTCTATTCACCCCTCCACTTT
clone_size: once; j_call: TRBJ2-1; d_call: TRBD2; v_call: TRBV7-9; cdr3_aa: CASSPRTSGSSYNEQFF; cdr3_nt: TGTGCCAGCAGCCCTCGGACTAGCGGATCCTCCTACAATGAGCAGTTCTTC
clone_size: -; j_call: TRBJ1-1; d_call: -; v_call: TRBV7-9; cdr3_aa: CASSLGGTMNTEAFF; cdr3_nt: TGTGCCAGCAGCTTAGGAGGGACAATGAACACTGAAGCTTTCTTT
clone_size: -; j_call: TRBJ2-1; d_call: TRBD2; v_call: TRBV30; cdr3_aa: CAWSVQSGSRNEQFF; cdr3_nt: TGTGCCTGGAGTGTTCAGAGCGGGAGTCGGAATGAGCAGTTCTTC